This T cell receptor beta chain is drawn from a study of blood T cell repertoires in COVID-19. The CDR3 is made up of 15 amino acids. Germline trimming cut 4 bases from V and 4 bases from J; bases unmatched to any gene: 8. Germline V gene sequence: CDR1 SGDLS, CDR2 YYNGEE. Original processing methods: Reference gene primer amplification gave estimated nucleated cell counts. Some clones are missing from TCRdb's copy, which holds only in-frame ones; the method was immunoSEQ multiplex PCR. Clone size and the V and J calls come from that table; the DNA yielded D and trimming. The sample records 250,000 or so clones, roughly four fifths being singletons.

The chain carries TRBV9 and TRBJ2-3; 8 bases fit TRBD1. The sequence was collected from a man aged 45-65 years who had recovered from COVID-19. What was sequenced was PBMCs or T cells enriched from blood (not recorded which). The CDR3, as DNA: TGTGCCAGCAGCTTAGGACAGGGACAGGCAGATACGCAGTATTTT. Translating it yields CASSLGQGQADTQYF.